These 14 T cell receptor beta chains were all obtained from the same sample, sequenced in a study of OX40 agonist ivuxolimab in advanced cancers. Only in-frame clones appear in the TCRdb table, and some are missing; sequencing was by immunoSEQ multiplex PCR. The sample yields some 25,000 clones, 70% to 80% seen once. The material was CD4+ or CD8+ T cells sorted from blood, obtained in a trial of the OX40 agonist ivuxolimab. These receptors all stem from an adult with an advanced solid tumor such as melanoma, head and neck, liver or kidney cancer.

This chain joins TRBV9 and TRBJ2-5, with 8 bases fitting TRBD2. The junction had 2 bases not matched to a gene; V was cut back by 0 bases and J by 1 base. CDR3 length: 15 residues. Germline CDR1 reads SGDLS; CDR2 reads YYNGEE. CDR3: CASSVAGGPQETQYF. The CDR3 nucleotides are TGTGCCAGCAGCGTAGCGGGGGGGCCCCAAGAGACCCAGTACTTC.

This chain uses TRBV11-2 with TRBJ1-1; D gene ambiguous. CDR3 length equals 15 residues. Per germline, CDR1 SGHAT and CDR2 FQNNGV. Trimming pared 1 base from V and 0 bases from J, leaving 9 bases between. CDR3 nucleotides: TGTGCCAGCAGCTTAGGTCCATTTATGAACACTGAAGCTTTCTTT. Its protein is CASSLGPFMNTEAFF.

The chain joins TRBV7-6 to TRBJ2-3; 7 bases match TRBD2. CDR1 is SGHVS and CDR2 is FNYEAQ in the germline V gene. V lost 0 bases, J lost 4 bases, and 1 base stayed unmatched. The CDR3 is 14 residues long. In nucleotides, the CDR3 is TGTGCCAGCAGCTTAGCGAGCGGGGCAGATACGCAGTATTTT. Its protein is CASSLASGADTQYF.

This clone was recorded only once. This rearrangement joins TRBV12-5 to TRBJ1-1, with a weak D call TRBD1 (6 bases). Germline-derived CDR1 and CDR2 are LGHNT and FRNRAP. The V gene lost 6 bases and the J gene lost 5 bases, with 19 bases spanning the gap. The CDR3 totals 15 residues. The CDR3 bases are TGTGCTAGTGGCCTTAGTATGACAGGTGGAACTGAAGCTTTCTTT. This gives the protein CASGLSMTGGTEAFF.

The rearrangement joins TRBV6-1 to TRBJ1-4; D possibly corresponds to TRBD1 (5 bases). The CDR3 consists of 15 residues. V lost 4 bases and J 8 bases, leaving 17 bases between the germline ends. Per the germline V gene, CDR1 is MNHNS and CDR2 is SASEGT. CDR3 residues: CASSGFREGREKLFF. The CDR3 DNA reads TGTGCCAGCAGTGGGTTCAGGGAGGGGCGGGAAAAACTGTTTTTT.

This clone qualifies as medium-sized. This rearrangement joins TRBV7-2 to TRBJ2-1; 10 positions agree with TRBD2. Looked up from germline, CDR1 is SGHTA and CDR2 is FQGNSA. Trimming cost V 1 base and J 8 bases; bases outside gene matches: 11. CDR3 size: 17 residues. CDR3 residues: CASSLGLAGATRDEQFF. CDR3 DNA: TGTGCCAGCAGCTTAGGCCTAGCGGGAGCCACCAGGGATGAGCAGTTCTTC.

The chain employs TRBV29-1 and TRBJ2-7, with a tentative D call TRBD1 (6 bases). CDR3 length equals 13 residues. V lost 4 bases and J 0 bases, leaving 10 bases between the germline ends. Germline CDR1 and CDR2: SQVTM and ANQGSEA. The CDR3 spells CSVVRDNSYEQYF. Written as DNA, the CDR3 is TGCAGCGTTGTCCGGGACAACTCCTACGAGCAGTACTTC.

This rearrangement joins TRBV10-3 to TRBJ1-1; no clear D. V was clipped by 1 base and J by 5 bases, with 8 bases between them. The CDR3 is made up of 13 amino acids. Per germline, CDR1 ENHRY and CDR2 SYGVKD. The CDR3 protein is CAISELDGTEAFF. In DNA, the CDR3 is TGTGCCATCAGTGAGTTGGACGGGACTGAAGCTTTCTTT.

The chain recombines TRBV7-9 with TRBJ2-7, with 7 bases that match TRBD2. The V segment lost 5 bases and the J segment 3 bases; nucleotides outside the gene matches: 10. Germline CDR1 reads SEHNR; CDR2 reads FQNEAQ (reference sequence). The CDR3 length is 15 residues. The DNA of the CDR3 is TGTGCCAGCAGCGGCTGGGGGGAGCGGGGCTACGAGCAGTACTTC. This sequence encodes CASSGWGERGYEQYF.

V and J are TRBV6-1 and TRBJ1-2, with TRBD1 matching over 11 bases. Germline lookup yields CDR1 MNHNS and CDR2 SASEGT. V trimming: 3 bases; J trimming: 0 bases; junction bases outside the gene matches: 6. The CDR3 runs to 17 residues. The CDR3 DNA follows: TGTGCCAGCAGTGATCGGGACAGGGGGAATTCTAACTATGGCTACACCTTC. Translation: CASSDRDRGNSNYGYTF.

The chain recombines TRBV14 with TRBJ1-1, with 8 bases aligning to TRBD1. Germline CDR1 SGHDN, CDR2 FVKESK. J gave up 1 base and V 6 bases, and 1 base lay outside the gene matches. The CDR3 runs to 13 residues. CDR3 region: CASRGTGNTEAFF. The CDR3 bases are TGTGCCAGCAGAGGGACAGGGAACACTGAAGCTTTCTTT.

The V gene is TRBV27, the J gene TRBJ2-3; tentatively, D is TRBD2 (6 bases). V gave up 4 bases and J gave up 4 bases, with 9 bases separating them. The length of the CDR3 is 13 residues. In germline, CDR1 is MNHEY, CDR2 SMNVEV (reference sequence). CDR3 nucleotide sequence: TGTGCCAGCAGTTGGGCTAGCGCAGATACGCAGTATTTT. Amino acids: CASSWASADTQYF.

The rearrangement uses TRBV7-9 and TRBJ2-7, with D possibly being TRBD1 (6 bases). CDR3 length: 14 residues. Between the trimmed V and J ends, which lost 7 bases and 2 bases, there was a span of 15 bases. CDR1 and CDR2 (germline): SEHNR, FQNEAQ (reference sequence). Here the CDR3 DNA reads TGTGCCAGCACCCCATGGGACATTACCTACGAGCAGTACTTC. Amino acids: CASTPWDITYEQYF.

This chain joins TRBV5-6 and TRBJ2-5; possibly TRBD1 or TRBD2 for D (6 bases each). The CDR3 is 14 residues long. Germline V gene data show CDR1 as SGHDT and CDR2 as YYEEEE. V lost 1 base and J 5 bases, leaving 12 bases between the germline ends. The CDR3 DNA is TGTGCCAGCAGCTTGCCGGGGGCTGGGGAGACCCAGTACTTC. This gives the protein CASSLPGAGETQYF. The variable domain in full, with the rest retrieved from reference TRBV5-6 and TRBJ2-5, is DAGVTQSPTHLIKTRGQQVTLRCSPKSGHDTVSWYQQALGQGPQFIFQYYEEEERQRGNFPDRFSGHQFPNYSSELNVNALLLGDSALYLCASSLPGAGETQYFGPGTRLLVL.